This TCR beta chain appears in the sequencing data of a study of blood T cell repertoires in COVID-19. Study background: Whether acute or convalescent, the COVID-19 samples came from the United States, Italy and Spain. PBMCs, B-cell-depleted T cells, or T cells provided the cDNA or gDNA that made up the material.

Original handling: Amplified reference gene primers provided the basis for estimating nucleated cell counts. Only in-frame clones appear in the TCRdb table, and some are missing; sequencing was by immunoSEQ multiplex PCR. V and J calls and clone size are given by that table; D and trimming were obtained from the DNA. The sample has 140,000 to 150,000 clones, about 87% seen once. The CDR3 runs to 15 residues. The ends were cut back, 4 bases at V and 3 bases at J, with 15 bases in the middle. Germline loops: CDR1 MRHNA, CDR2 SNTAGT. This sequence originates from a woman aged 45-65 years with active or convalescent COVID-19. This rearrangement joins TRBV6-4 to TRBJ1-2; D is unclear. Sequencing was done on a sample of peripheral blood. The CDR3 sequence is CASSAGPHADYGYTF. CDR3 coding DNA: TGTGCCAGCAGTGCCGGCCCCCATGCGGACTATGGCTACACCTTC.